What follows is one TCR beta chain and its context. The clone's antigen remains unknown. Per-base qualities were not stored, and no clone one base away is much larger. These data originate in a study of OX40 agonist ivuxolimab in advanced cancers. Looking at the study overall: Ivuxolimab was an agonistic, fully human IgG2 monoclonal antibody directed against OX40 (CD134), a costimulatory receptor. The paper reports the monotherapy dose-escalation portion (N ≈ 52 patients) of the phase I ivuxolimab trial. Intravenous ivuxolimab was administered to patients every 2 weeks at six dose levels: 0.01, 0.1, 0.3, 1.5, 3 and 10 mg/kg. Partial responses occurred in three dose-escalation patients: two with cutaneous melanoma and one with hepatocellular carcinoma. The dose-escalation cohort was 82.7% male with a mean age of about 60 years, ranging from roughly 20 to 85. Peripheral TCRbeta sequencing was intended to test whether TCR sequence diversity was altered and clonal T-cell expansion was caused by ivuxolimab. Among the 52 dose-escalation patients, about 19 had hepatocellular carcinoma, some 15 melanoma, 9 renal cell carcinoma and 9 head and neck cancer. Prior anti-PD-1, anti-PD-L1 or anti-CTLA-4 therapy was permitted, and checkpoint inhibitors had been received by less than 45% of dose-escalation patients. The study at large found these results: The antigen specificity of the peripheral T cells that underwent clonal expansion was not determined. Partial responders in the 0.1-3.0 mg/kg groups had among the lowest normalized peripheral clonal expansion, especially among CD8+ T cells. After ivuxolimab, CD8+ T cells had more expanded clones than CD4+ T cells on average. At doses of 0.1 to 3.0 mg/kg, clonal expansion of both CD4+ and CD8+ blood T cells was observed from baseline to week 6. Low levels of normalized T-cell clonal expansion were also seen in some patients who did not respond.

For sequencing of the TCRbeta CDR3 region, genomic DNA was extracted from the sorted cells. TCRbeta CDR3 regions were sequenced using the immunoSEQ Assay. As stored in TCRdb, this immuneACCESS dataset retains in-frame rearrangements with V and J assigned. A fraction of the clones does not appear; measured against another copy, unresolved V genes explain less than half of the discrepancy, and the remainder lacks a known reason. The sample table records 50,000 to 65,000 clones; 70% to 90% of these occur just once. Clones ranked in the top ten supply roughly 1.8% of the sample. The CDR3 holds 14 amino acids from the cysteine to the phenylalanine. The DNA shown is the 42-base CDR3, in frame from base 1. In the germline V gene, CDR1 corresponds to KGHSH and CDR2 to LQKENI. V lost 3 bases and J lost 0 bases; the stretch between them is 8 bases long. The trial excluded patients who had a history of autoimmune disease or who were on systemic immunosuppression. Peripheral blood for TCR sequencing was collected from all dose cohorts at baseline, on cycle 4 day 1, and on cycle 7 day 1. The samples were drawn from a first-in-human, open-label, multicenter phase I dose-escalation trial of ivuxolimab. Adults with locally advanced or metastatic melanoma, renal cell carcinoma, hepatocellular carcinoma or head and neck squamous cell carcinoma were enrolled in the trial. Before TCR sequencing, CD4+ T cells and CD8+ T cells from peripheral blood were sorted into separate populations.

The chain is assembled from TRBV18 and TRBJ1-2; there is no confident call for the D gene. This clonotype was sampled from an adult with an advanced solid tumor such as melanoma, head and neck, liver or kidney cancer. Source: CD4+ or CD8+ T cells sorted from blood, taken in a trial of the OX40 agonist ivuxolimab. The nucleotide sequence reads as follows: TGTGCCAGCTCACCGAAAAGGGCTAACTATGGCTACACCTTC. Its protein is CASSPKRANYGYTF.